This passage covers 23 T cell receptor beta chains from one sample sequenced in a study of technical replicates of blood from several donors. Assay: immunoSEQ multiplex PCR; the TCRdb copy retains only in-frame clones and omits some. The sample consists of around 70,000 clones, just over 90% of them appearing once. Sequenced sample: T cells isolated from PBMCs. These receptors were collected from a human donor in good health.

The chain is built from TRBV28 and TRBJ1-5; TRBD1 agrees at 7 bases. Germline trimming cut 6 bases from V and 3 bases from J; bases unmatched to any gene: 8. The germline gives CDR1 MDHEN, CDR2 SYDVKM. The CDR3 length is 15 residues. In DNA, the CDR3 is TGTGCCAGCAGGTCGGGACAGAACTTCAATCAGCCCCAGCATTTT. It codes for CASRSGQNFNQPQHF.

This clone was counted a few times. This chain joins TRBV29-1 and TRBJ1-4; D is possibly TRBD1 (6 bases). In germline, CDR1 is SQVTM, CDR2 ANQGSEA. Trimming shortened V by 8 bases and J by 2 bases, and 12 bases separated the two germline ends. This CDR3 is built from 13 residues. CDR3 sequence: CSSQGGTNEKLFF. The CDR3 bases are TGCAGCTCACAGGGAGGGACTAATGAAAAACTGTTTTTT.

V gene TRBV25-1 combines with J gene TRBJ2-1, with D maybe TRBD2 (6 bases). CDR3 length: 13 residues. With 7 bases removed from V and 4 bases from J, the gap between germline ends came to 11 bases. In germline, CDR1 is MGHDK, CDR2 SYGVNS. The CDR3 DNA is TGTGCCAGCACAGGACGGGGGTACAATGAGCAGTTCTTC. Protein sequence: CASTGRGYNEQFF.

The chain is built from TRBV7-9 and TRBJ2-3; D is ambiguous. Germline-derived CDR1 and CDR2 are SEHNR and FQNEAQ (reference sequence). The CDR3 totals 14 residues. V shed 7 bases and J shed 8 bases, with 19 bases lying between them. The chain's CDR3 is CASILLEVLSTQYF. The CDR3 bases are TGTGCCAGCATCCTTCTAGAAGTGTTGAGTACGCAGTATTTT.

This chain connects TRBV5-6 to TRBJ1-2; D is possibly TRBD1 (5 bases). Trimming stripped 1 base from V and 8 bases from J, with 9 bases between. CDR1 SGHDT and CDR2 YYEEEE come from the germline V gene. The CDR3 is 12 amino acids. DNA for the CDR3: TGTGCCAGCAGCTTGATCCAGGGCGGCTACACCTTC. This codes for CASSLIQGGYTF. The variable domain in full, completed from reference TRBV5-6 and TRBJ1-2, reads DAGVTQSPTHLIKTRGQQVTLRCSPKSGHDTVSWYQQALGQGPQFIFQYYEEEERQRGNFPDRFSGHQFPNYSSELNVNALLLGDSALYLCASSLIQGGYTFGSGTRLTVV.

The chain employs TRBV7-9 and TRBJ2-7; 7 bases line up with TRBD1. This CDR3 has 14 amino acids. The trim removed 5 bases at V and 5 bases at J, leaving 9 bases unmatched. Germline CDR1 reads SEHNR; CDR2 reads FQNEAQ (reference sequence). The CDR3 sequence is CASSTDRENNEQYF. The CDR3 nucleotides read TGTGCCAGCAGCACCGACAGGGAGAACAACGAGCAGTACTTC.

This rearrangement joins TRBV4-1 to TRBJ2-7; 8 bases match TRBD1. V was pared by 1 base and J by 2 bases, with 4 bases of the junction left unmatched. The CDR3 sequence is 15 residues long. Germline V gives CDR1 MGHRA, CDR2 YSYEKL. DNA for the CDR3: TGCGCCAGCAGCCAAGGGGGACAGGTAGCCTACGAGCAGTACTTC. Its protein is CASSQGGQVAYEQYF.

The chain recombines TRBV7-9 with TRBJ2-7; 8 bases are a match to TRBD2. The length of the CDR3 is 15 residues. Germline V lookup: CDR1 SEHNR, CDR2 FQNEAQ (reference sequence). Unmatched junction bases numbered 10, after V lost 6 bases and J lost 3 bases. This CDR3 is CASSYSDGGDYEQYF. The CDR3 region has the DNA TGTGCCAGCAGTTACTCCGACGGGGGGGACTACGAGCAGTACTTC.

V is TRBV28 and J is TRBJ1-5; perhaps TRBD1 as D (6 bases). The CDR3 covers 16 residues. V shed 6 bases and J shed 6 bases, with 21 bases lying between them. CDR1 and CDR2 (germline): MDHEN, SYDVKM. CDR3 protein: CASRPHFDRGGQPQHF. CDR3 bases: TGTGCCAGCAGGCCCCACTTCGACAGAGGGGGTCAGCCCCAGCATTTT.

J is TRBJ1-5 and V is TRBV4-1; D gene unclear. Trimming removed 0 bases from V and 6 bases from J, with 12 bases in between. The germline CDR1 and CDR2 sequences are MGHRA and YSYEKL. The CDR3 length is 15 residues. The CDR3 nucleotides read TGCGCCAGCAGCCAAGATAATTCGGGTACTCAGCCCCAGCATTTT. Its protein is CASSQDNSGTQPQHF.

The gene calls are TRBV29-1 and TRBJ2-6; perhaps TRBD2 as D (5 bases). Germline V gene data show CDR1 as SQVTM and CDR2 as ANQGSEA. The V end was cut by 4 bases, the J end by 0 bases, with 13 bases between. The CDR3 has 16 residues. The CDR3 region has the DNA TGCAGCGTTGTTTTTCCGGGGTACTCTGGGGCCAACGTCCTGACTTTC. Translated: CSVVFPGYSGANVLTF.

The gene calls are TRBV2 and TRBJ2-5; the D gene is possibly TRBD1 (6 bases). Germline V gene sequence: CDR1 SNHLY, CDR2 FYNNEI. Trimming cost V 1 base and J 1 base, with 10 bases left between them. This CDR3 has 15 residues. In DNA, the CDR3 is TGTGCCAGCAGTGAAGGGACAGAGACCCAAGAGACCCAGTACTTC. Translated, it gives CASSEGTETQETQYF.

Only one count was recorded for this clone. The chain has TRBV19 and TRBJ2-6, with 8 bases that match TRBD1. CDR1 and CDR2 from the germline V gene are LNHDA and SQIVND (reference sequence). The CDR3 extends over 19 amino acids. V dropped 4 bases and J dropped 0; count of bases not matched to a gene: 11. CDR3 coding DNA: TGTGCCAGTAGTAGGGGGGCAGGGGGCCCTTTCTCTGGGGCCAACGTCCTGACTTTC. Its translation is CASSRGAGGPFSGANVLTF.

This clone was detected once. The J gene is TRBJ2-5, the V gene TRBV5-5, with 8 bases that match TRBD1. Trimming took 6 bases from V and 5 from J; bases not matched to a gene: 9. The V gene's germline CDR1 is SGHKS and CDR2 YYEKEE (reference sequence). This CDR3 contains 14 residues. CDR3 DNA sequence: TGTGCCAGCATCGACAGGGGCAAATGGGAGACCCAGTACTTC. Amino acids: CASIDRGKWETQYF.

CDR3 amino acids: CASSLMAGESNEQFF. Here the CDR3 DNA reads TGTGCCAGCAGCTTAATGGCTGGGGAGTCCAATGAGCAGTTCTTC. This chain uses TRBV7-3 with TRBJ2-1; tentatively, D is TRBD2 (5 bases). Germline CDR1 reads SGHTA; CDR2 reads FQGTGA. V was clipped by 1 base and J by 6 bases, with 13 bases between them. CDR3 length: 15 residues.

The chain joins TRBV6-5 to TRBJ1-2, with D possibly matching TRBD1 (5 bases). V was pared by 2 bases and J by 7 bases, with 20 bases between. The CDR3 extends over 16 amino acids. The germline V gene encodes CDR1 MNHEY and CDR2 SVGAGI. CDR3 protein: CASSYTLGGAGSGYTF. The CDR3 DNA follows: TGTGCCAGCAGTTACACCTTGGGAGGGGCGGGTAGTGGCTACACCTTC.

The chain couples TRBV9 to TRBJ1-4, with unresolved D. Trimming pared 0 bases from V and 7 bases from J, leaving 13 bases between. CDR3 length equals 15 residues. Per germline, CDR1 SGDLS and CDR2 YYNGEE. The CDR3 loop is CASSVGIGVSEKLFF. The CDR3 coding sequence is TGTGCCAGCAGCGTAGGAATTGGAGTCAGTGAAAAACTGTTTTTT.

This rearrangement joins TRBV7-7 to TRBJ1-5; 7 bases agree with TRBD1. Germline V gives CDR1 SSHAT, CDR2 FNYEAQ (reference sequence). This CDR3 comprises 15 residues. V lost 1 base to trimming and J lost 7 bases; unmatched junction nucleotides: 7. Here the CDR3 reads CASSLGTGPGQPQHF. Here the CDR3 DNA reads TGTGCCAGCAGCTTAGGGACAGGCCCGGGGCAGCCCCAGCATTTT.

V usage is TRBV11-3 and J usage is TRBJ2-1, with D tentatively TRBD2 (5 bases). V was shortened by 9 bases and J by 5 bases, with 20 bases between the two germline ends. CDR1 SGHNT and CDR2 YENEEA come from the germline V gene. This CDR3 region has 15 residues. This CDR3 reads CARNGESKSDNEQFF. The CDR3 DNA is TGTGCCAGGAATGGGGAGTCCAAGAGCGACAATGAGCAGTTCTTC.

The chain recombines TRBV2 with TRBJ1-3; no clear D gene. V was trimmed by 6 bases and J by 0 bases, leaving 9 bases between them. The CDR3 extends over 14 amino acids. Germline V gives CDR1 SNHLY, CDR2 FYNNEI. As DNA, the CDR3 is TGTGCCAGCAGGGTGGAGTACTCTGGAAACACCATATATTTT. Encoded protein: CASRVEYSGNTIYF.

The V call is TRBV6-1, the J call TRBJ2-3, with 9 bases aligning to TRBD2. In germline, CDR1 is MNHNS, CDR2 SASEGT. Trimming at V came to 4 bases and at J to 2 bases, leaving 7 bases not matched to a gene. The CDR3 loop spans 16 amino acids. The CDR3: CASSVGTSGLTDTQYF. The CDR3 DNA reads TGTGCCAGCAGTGTCGGCACTAGCGGGCTCACAGATACGCAGTATTTT.

This rearrangement joins TRBV2 to TRBJ1-1; TRBD1 is a possible D gene (5 bases). Germline assignment: CDR1 SNHLY and CDR2 FYNNEI. With 6 bases removed from V and 1 base from J, the gap between germline ends came to 21 bases. This CDR3 has 17 amino acids. CDR3 in amino acids: CASSPQGRPRRNTEAFF. The CDR3 nucleotides read TGTGCCAGCAGCCCCCAGGGCAGACCGAGAAGGAACACTGAAGCTTTCTTT. Filled out from reference TRBV2 and TRBJ1-1, the complete variable domain reads EPEVTQTPSHQVTQMGQEVILRCVPISNHLYFYWYRQILGQKVEFLVSFYNNEISEKSEIFDDQFSVERPDGSNFTLKIRSTKLEDSAMYFCASSPQGRPRRNTEAFFGQGTRLTVV.

The chain joins TRBV7-6 to TRBJ2-5; possible D gene TRBD2, 6 bases. CDR1 is SGHVS and CDR2 is FNYEAQ in the germline V gene. With 1 base removed from V and 3 bases from J, the gap between germline ends came to 12 bases. The CDR3 loop spans 15 amino acids. The CDR3 nucleotides read TGTGCCAGCAGCTTAGTGACTAGTAAGAAAGAGACCCAGTACTTC. Its protein is CASSLVTSKKETQYF.